These 17 T cell receptor beta chains were sequenced from one sample in a study of blood T cell repertoires in COVID-19 (dated by TCRdb to 2018 to 2021). Library method: the immunoSEQ multiplex PCR assay. TCRdb limited this immuneACCESS table to in-frame rearrangements with V and J called. A share of clones is missing; checked studies link under half to unresolved V genes, and the rest is unexplained. Recorded for this sample are approximately 460,000 clones; nearly 90% of them occurred a single time. Roughly 1% of the sample comes from the top ten. Sequencing was performed on peripheral blood. The source of these receptors is a man in his late teens or twenties with COVID-19, enrolled during active disease.

The gene calls are TRBV6-1 and TRBJ1-4; 7 bases agree with TRBD1. The CDR3 is 16 amino acids. The germline gives CDR1 MNHNS, CDR2 SASEGT. The J segment lost 5 bases and the V segment lost 2 bases, leaving 8 bases of the junction unmatched. The CDR3 nucleotides are TGTGCCAGCAGTGAACTTAAGGGGGCTGGAAATGAAAAACTGTTTTTT. This sequence encodes CASSELKGAGNEKLFF.

This clone was recorded a few times. The rearrangement uses TRBV2 and TRBJ1-1; D is ambiguous. Trimming cost V 2 bases and J 4 bases, with 17 bases left between them. Germline-derived CDR1 and CDR2 are SNHLY and FYNNEI. The CDR3 sequence is 16 residues long. CDR3 in DNA: TGTGCCAGCAGTGAAATCCTCCCTGGAGGTGGCACTGAAGCTTTCTTT. This codes for CASSEILPGGGTEAFF.

The V and J genes are TRBV2 and TRBJ2-2; D is unclear. With 7 bases removed from V and 6 bases from J, the gap between germline ends came to 12 bases. This CDR3 contains 13 residues. Germline CDR1 SNHLY, CDR2 FYNNEI. The CDR3 spells CASKVLPSGELFF. The CDR3 region has the DNA TGTGCCAGCAAAGTACTCCCCTCCGGGGAGCTGTTTTTT.

V and J are TRBV27 and TRBJ1-2, with 9 bases fitting TRBD1. CDR1 and CDR2 from the germline V gene are MNHEY and SMNVEV (reference sequence). The V segment lost 2 bases and the J segment 4 bases; nucleotides outside the gene matches: 2. This CDR3 is 14 amino acids long. As DNA, the CDR3 is TGTGCCAGCAGTTTAACAGGGGGCTTCTATGGCTACACCTTC. Its protein is CASSLTGGFYGYTF.

The chain carries TRBV5-8 and TRBJ2-1, with D perhaps TRBD2 (5 bases). CDR3 length: 13 amino acids. Trimming removed 3 bases from V and 6 bases from J, with 10 bases in between. Germline CDR1 reads SGHTS; CDR2 reads YDEGEE. The CDR3 bases are TGTGCCAGCAGCTCGGGAAGTCTCAATGAGCAGTTCTTC. It is translated as CASSSGSLNEQFF.

This clone was counted a single time. This sample includes further DNA sequences coding for the same CDR3. The rearrangement uses TRBV29-1 and TRBJ1-1; 7 bases match TRBD1. The germline CDR1 and CDR2 sequences are SQVTM and ANQGSEA. This CDR3 has 12 residues. The junction had 2 bases not matched to a gene; V was cut back by 7 bases and J by 0 bases. The CDR3 region is CSAGQLNTEAFF. The CDR3 nucleotides are TGCAGCGCGGGACAGTTGAACACTGAAGCTTTCTTT.

The V gene is TRBV5-8, the J gene TRBJ2-5; tentatively, D is TRBD1 (6 bases). The CDR3 has 15 amino acids. Germline CDR1 SGHTS, CDR2 YDEGEE. Trimming stripped 3 bases from V and 0 bases from J, with 12 bases between. This chain's CDR3 is CASSYPHRDQETQYF. The CDR3 DNA reads as TGTGCCAGCAGCTACCCCCACAGGGACCAAGAGACCCAGTACTTC. Variable domain in full (rest from reference TRBV5-8 and TRBJ2-5): EAGVTQSPTHLIKTRGQQATLRCSPISGHTSVYWYQQALGLGLQFLLWYDEGEERNRGNFPPRFSGRQFPNYSSELNVNALELEDSALYLCASSYPHRDQETQYFGPGTRLLVL.

The rearrangement links TRBV6-5 to TRBJ2-7, with 8 nucleotides matching TRBD1. The CDR3 is 13 amino acids. Germline assignment: CDR1 MNHEY and CDR2 SVGAGI. Unmatched junction bases numbered 4, after V lost 5 bases and J lost 4 bases. The CDR3 coding sequence is TGTGCCAGCAGTCCAGGGGGCGGGTACGAGCAGTACTTC. Protein sequence: CASSPGGGYEQYF.

This clone was picked up one time. The V call is TRBV27, the J call TRBJ2-7, with a weak D call TRBD1 (6 bases). Germline V gene lookup returns CDR1 MNHEY and CDR2 SMNVEV (reference sequence). Trimming took off 6 bases at V and 2 bases at J, with 14 bases between the two ends. The CDR3 length is 14 residues. The CDR3 nucleotides read TGTGCCAGCAGCCTACAGGGTATCCCCTACGAGCAGTACTTC. It encodes CASSLQGIPYEQYF.

The chain is built from TRBV19 and TRBJ1-1; D unclear. The germline V gene encodes CDR1 LNHDA and CDR2 SQIVND (reference sequence). This CDR3 region has 12 residues. Trimming took off 8 bases at V and 1 base at J, with 8 bases between the two ends. The CDR3 is CASLTTNTEAFF. CDR3 nucleotide sequence: TGTGCCAGTTTAACTACGAACACTGAAGCTTTCTTT.

The chain couples TRBV27 to TRBJ2-1, with a tentative D call TRBD2 (6 bases). V was pared by 6 bases and J by 11 bases, with 14 bases between. The CDR3 has 12 amino acids. In germline, CDR1 is MNHEY, CDR2 SMNVEV (reference sequence). The CDR3 coding sequence is TGTGCCAGCAGCCCTGGACTACCAAAGCAGTTCTTC. Translating it yields CASSPGLPKQFF.

CDR3 sequence reads: CASSLAGGAGGTDTQYF. Written as DNA, the CDR3 is TGCGCCAGCAGCTTGGCCGGCGGAGCGGGCGGCACAGATACGCAGTATTTT. The V gene is TRBV5-1, the J gene TRBJ2-3; D may be TRBD2 (6 bases). This CDR3 spans 17 amino acids. Germline V CDR1 and CDR2: SGHRS, YFSETQ. The V and J ends lost 0 bases and 1 base respectively, with 15 bases between them.

This clone was observed a single time. The genes are TRBV4-1 and TRBJ2-3; D possibly corresponds to TRBD1 (5 bases). Germline lookup yields CDR1 MGHRA and CDR2 YSYEKL. The V end was cut by 0 bases, the J end by 4 bases, with 11 bases between. The CDR3 is made up of 15 amino acids. CDR3 nucleotides: TGCGCCAGCAGCCAAGAGGGGCCAACCTCAGATACGCAGTATTTT. It yields the protein CASSQEGPTSDTQYF.

This clone was detected once. The chain carries TRBV3-1 (or the pseudogene TRBV3-2) and TRBJ2-1, with 7 bases lining up with TRBD2. CDR3 length: 15 amino acids. V dropped 3 bases and J dropped 8; count of bases not matched to a gene: 10. CDR1 and CDR2 from the germline V gene are LGHDT and YNNKEL (reference sequence). The CDR3 region is CASSQARGRGHEQFF. DNA of the CDR3: TGTGCCAGCAGCCAGGCCCGGGGGAGGGGCCATGAGCAGTTCTTC.

This sequence joins TRBV3-1 (or the pseudogene TRBV3-2) and TRBJ2-7; 8 nucleotides agree with TRBD1. Looked up from germline, CDR1 is LGHDT and CDR2 is YNNKEL (reference sequence). This CDR3 is built from 16 residues. Unmatched junction bases numbered 15, after V lost 4 bases and J lost 7 bases. Here the CDR3 reads CASSLRGRGRFFEQYF. CDR3 in DNA: TGTGCCAGCAGCCTGAGGGGCAGGGGGCGCTTCTTTGAGCAGTACTTC.

The rearrangement links TRBV15 to TRBJ2-1; 7 bases fit TRBD2. This CDR3 region has 15 residues. From germline, CDR1 is LNHNV and CDR2 YYDKDF (reference sequence). The junction had 8 bases not matched to a gene; V was cut back by 6 bases and J by 3 bases. The DNA of the CDR3 is TGTGCCACCAGGGCAACTAGCGTCGTCTACAATGAGCAGTTCTTC. Translated: CATRATSVVYNEQFF.

This chain joins TRBV5-1 and TRBJ2-3, with D unclear. CDR1 is SGHRS, CDR2 YFSETQ, per germline. CDR3 length equals 13 residues. The ends were cut back, 0 bases at V and 4 bases at J, with 6 bases in the middle. In DNA form, the CDR3 reads TGCGCCAGCAGCTTGGCCCCTCCAGATACGCAGTATTTT. It encodes CASSLAPPDTQYF.